These 23 T cell receptor beta chains originate from one sample sequenced in a study of T cells in Graves' hyperthyroidism and ophthalmopathy. Amplification yielded TCR beta CDR3 regions, with RNA transcripts as the source. A set of HTBI primers served as the primers for a first-round RT-PCR of the TCR CDR3. TCRdb reprocessed the multiplex PCR reads via MiXCR and lists one record per CDR3 protein. This table has 50,000 to 60,000 distinct CDR3 sequences, approximately 52% appearing once. Sequencing was carried out using blood. The origin of the receptors is a woman in her 50s with Graves' ophthalmopathy.

The genes are TRBV2 and TRBJ2-7; D is ambiguous. Germline CDR1 is SNHLY and CDR2 is FYNNEI. V lost 6 bases, J lost 3 bases, and 12 bases lay in between. The CDR3 contains 13 residues. The CDR3, as DNA: TGTGCCAGCAGGCCCGGCGGAAACTACGAGCAGTACTTC. It is translated as CASRPGGNYEQYF.

This clonotype has at least ten counts. The genes are TRBV20-1 and TRBJ1-6; the match to TRBD1 covers 9 bases. Germline CDR1 and CDR2: DFQATT and SNEGSKA (reference sequence). With 6 bases clipped from V and 10 bases from J, the junction kept 7 bases outside the gene matches. The CDR3 covers 13 residues. The DNA of the CDR3 is TGCAGTGCCAGACAGGGGGTTCAATCACCCCTCCACTTT. As protein: CSARQGVQSPLHF.

This clonotype has a count of ten or more. CDR3 nucleotide sequence: TGTGCCATCCTAAGGTTTACAGACAAAGGGGGATACGAGCAGTACTTC. Amino acids: CAILRFTDKGGYEQYF. V and J are TRBV6-1 and TRBJ2-7, with D possibly TRBD1 on 6 matching bases. The CDR3 is 16 amino acids. Trimming removed 10 bases from V and 4 bases from J, with 26 bases in between. Germline values: CDR1 MNHNS, CDR2 SASEGT.

This clonotype was counted many times. The chain is built from TRBV5-6 and TRBJ2-2; D remains unclear. Germline V lookup: CDR1 SGHDT, CDR2 YYEEEE. The CDR3 consists of 14 residues. Trimming stripped 0 bases from V and 4 bases from J, with 7 bases between. The CDR3 protein is CASSLDVITGELFF. CDR3 DNA: TGTGCCAGCAGCTTGGACGTAATCACCGGGGAGCTGTTTTTT.

This chain joins TRBV2 and TRBJ2-7; 7 bases match TRBD1. After removal of 4 bases from V and 9 bases from J, the junction contained 18 bases not matched to a gene. This CDR3 contains 16 residues. CDR1 and CDR2 (germline): SNHLY, FYNNEI. This chain's CDR3 is CASSGGTEGPSHVQYF. Written as DNA, the CDR3 is TGTGCCAGCAGTGGGGGGACAGAGGGCCCATCTCACGTGCAGTACTTC.

The chain has TRBV6-5 and TRBJ2-6; 9 nucleotides agree with TRBD1. There are 13 residues in the CDR3. Germline lookup yields CDR1 MNHEY and CDR2 SVGAGI. Trimming removed 6 bases from V and 11 bases from J; junction bases left unmatched: 5. CDR3 in DNA: TGTGCCAGCAGGTGGGACAGGGAGGACGTCCTGACTTTC. It translates to CASRWDREDVLTF.

This chain connects TRBV11-3 to TRBJ2-3, with 13 positions matching TRBD2. The CDR3 is made up of 18 amino acids. From germline, CDR1 is SGHNT and CDR2 YENEEA. V lost 1 base to trimming and J lost 1 base; unmatched junction nucleotides: 5. Written as DNA, the CDR3 is TGTGCCAGCAGCTTAGCCCCGGGACTAGCGGGACGCACAGATACGCAGTATTTT. This codes for CASSLAPGLAGRTDTQYF.

Ten or more counts support this clonotype. The chain is built from TRBV7-9 and TRBJ1-4; 8 bases are a match to TRBD1. Per germline, CDR1 SEHNR and CDR2 FQNEAQ (reference sequence). The CDR3 runs 13 residues. Trimming at V came to 2 bases and at J to 14 bases, leaving 7 bases not matched to a gene. The CDR3 reads CASSLSAGGRLFF. In nucleotides, the CDR3 is TGTGCCAGCAGCTTAAGTGCAGGGGGCAGGCTGTTTTTT. The full variable domain, its missing parts supplied by reference TRBV7-9 and TRBJ1-4, is DTGVSQNPRHKITKRGQNVTFRCDPISEHNRLYWYRQTLGQGPEFLTYFQNEAQLEKSRLLSDRFSAERPKGSFSTLEIQRTEQGDSAMYLCASSLSAGGRLFFGSGTQLSVL.

Points on this clonotype: As the CDR3 is not closed by the conserved phenylalanine or tryptophan, this likely results from a read error. No DNA is shown, since the ends of the CDR3 on it are uncertain; the CDR3 is the one TCRdb lists. The chain employs TRBV5-1 and TRBJ2-7. Termini included, the CDR3 measures 12 amino acids. Germline V gene data show CDR1 as SGHRS and CDR2 as YFSETQ. CDR3 sequence: CASSFGRGSGIS.

This clonotype was picked up many times. The chain employs TRBV2 and TRBJ2-7; weak D call: TRBD2 (6 bases). V gave up 8 bases and J gave up 4 bases, with 21 bases separating them. The CDR3 covers 15 residues. Germline V gene data show CDR1 as SNHLY and CDR2 as FYNNEI. CDR3 nucleotide sequence: TGTGCCAGCCTCGGCACGGGGGACCCCTGGTACGAGCAGTACTTC. Its protein product is CASLGTGDPWYEQYF.

This clonotype was counted at least ten times. The chain recombines TRBV6-1 with TRBJ2-6; TRBD1 agrees at 7 bases. The V gene's germline CDR1 is MNHNS and CDR2 SASEGT. The J segment lost 2 bases and the V segment lost 1 base, leaving 2 bases of the junction unmatched. This CDR3 contains 16 residues. The chain's CDR3 is CASSEETGTGANVLTF. The CDR3 DNA is TGTGCCAGCAGTGAAGAGACAGGGACTGGGGCCAACGTCCTGACTTTC.

This chain joins TRBV2 and TRBJ1-1; 7 bases fit TRBD1. The germline V gene encodes CDR1 SNHLY and CDR2 FYNNEI. This CDR3 has 14 residues. Trimming took 5 bases from V and 3 from J; bases not matched to a gene: 6. This chain's CDR3 is CASSNRGLDTEAFF. CDR3 bases: TGTGCCAGCAGTAACAGGGGTTTGGACACTGAAGCTTTCTTT. The full variable domain, rest sourced from reference TRBV2 and TRBJ1-1, is EPEVTQTPSHQVTQMGQEVILRCVPISNHLYFYWYRQILGQKVEFLVSFYNNEISEKSEIFDDQFSVERPDGSNFTLKIRSTKLEDSAMYFCASSNRGLDTEAFFGQGTRLTVV.

This clonotype was seen repeatedly, ten times or more. CDR3 sequence (DNA): TGCGCCAGCAGCTCTCACTTACAGGGGACCGGGTCTGAAGCTTTCTTT. It yields the protein CASSSHLQGTGSEAFF. The chain uses TRBV5-1 and TRBJ1-1, with 7 bases matching TRBD1. The CDR3 covers 16 residues. V lost 3 bases and J lost 6; bases outside the gene matches: 14. Germline assignment: CDR1 SGHRS and CDR2 YFSETQ.

This clonotype was observed once. A junction boundary mismatches the germline segment, possibly from a read error. This chain uses TRBV7-7 with TRBJ2-1, with 11 bases identical to TRBD2. The CDR3 is 13 amino acids. Germline V gives CDR1 SSHAT, CDR2 FNYEAQ (reference sequence). Here the CDR3 reads CAGSLAGGNEQFF. CDR3 in DNA: TGTGCCGGCAGCTTAGCGGGGGGGAATGAGCAGTTCTTC.

This clonotype was counted ten times or more. The chain employs TRBV9 and TRBJ2-2, with D tentatively TRBD2 (5 bases). Trimming took 0 bases from V and 5 from J, leaving 17 bases between them. Germline lookup yields CDR1 SGDLS and CDR2 YYNGEE. This CDR3 spans 17 amino acids. The CDR3 is CASSVGPGNVGTGELFF. The CDR3 nucleotides are TGTGCCAGCAGCGTAGGACCGGGAAATGTGGGAACCGGGGAGCTGTTTTTT.

The count of this clonotype is one. The V call is TRBV20-1, the J call TRBJ2-7, with TRBD1 matching over 7 bases. The CDR3 runs to 12 residues. Trimming cost V 6 bases and J 2 bases; bases outside gene matches: 4. Germline lookup yields CDR1 DFQATT and CDR2 SNEGSKA (reference sequence). The CDR3: CSADREPYEQYF. In nucleotides, the CDR3 is TGCAGTGCCGACAGGGAACCCTACGAGCAGTACTTC.

The chain links TRBV6-1 to TRBJ1-2, with D possibly being TRBD1 (5 bases). V was clipped by 8 bases and J by 6 bases, with 22 bases between them. CDR3 length: 15 amino acids. Looked up from germline, CDR1 is MNHNS and CDR2 is SASEGT. The CDR3 loop is CASVQGSIHSNGYTF. Written as DNA, the CDR3 is TGTGCCAGCGTTCAGGGTAGTATCCACTCCAATGGCTACACCTTC.

This clonotype was detected many times. The V call is TRBV24-1, the J call TRBJ1-4; D possibly corresponds to TRBD1 (5 bases). Trimming took 5 bases from V and 5 from J, leaving 17 bases between them. The CDR3 runs 16 residues. Germline-derived CDR1 and CDR2 are KGHDR and SFDVKD. The CDR3 sequence: CATSGGSGGLNEKLFF. The CDR3, as DNA: TGTGCCACCAGTGGGGGCTCAGGCGGCTTAAATGAAAAACTGTTTTTT.

This clonotype was seen ten or more times. This chain connects TRBV19 to TRBJ2-1; 14 nucleotides agree with TRBD2. V lost 10 bases to trimming and J lost 7 bases; unmatched junction nucleotides: 12. CDR1 is LNHDA and CDR2 is SQIVND in the germline V gene (reference sequence). The CDR3 consists of 16 residues. This chain's CDR3 is CATAPGTSGSGNEQFF. CDR3 nucleotides: TGTGCCACGGCCCCCGGGACTAGCGGGAGCGGGAATGAGCAGTTCTTC.

This clonotype has a count of ten or more. The chain links TRBV6-1 to TRBJ1-1; tentative D call: TRBD1 (6 bases). The CDR3 is made up of 14 amino acids. CDR1 MNHNS and CDR2 SASEGT come from the germline V gene. V was pared by 3 bases and J by 4 bases, with 12 bases between. DNA for the CDR3: TGTGCCAGCAGTGAGTTTACAGGGATCACTGAAGCTTTCTTT. Translation: CASSEFTGITEAFF.

With regard to this clonotype: A read error may account for a junction end that differs from germline. The V gene is TRBV5-4, the J gene TRBJ1-2, with D tentatively TRBD1 (5 bases). Germline V gives CDR1 SGHNT, CDR2 YYREEE (reference sequence). This CDR3 has 13 amino acids. The CDR3 here is CPSSLEGPYGYTF. The CDR3 DNA is TGTCCCAGCAGCTTGGAGGGGCCCTATGGCTACACCTTC.

This clonotype has ten or more counts. The chain combines TRBV9 with TRBJ1-4, with D possibly being TRBD1 (5 bases). CDR1 is SGDLS, CDR2 YYNGEE, per germline. Trimming left V 0 bases short and J 6 bases short, with 15 bases between. The length of the CDR3 is 16 residues. The chain's CDR3 is CASSVAGLGGDEKLFF. CDR3 nucleotides: TGTGCCAGCAGCGTAGCAGGACTGGGGGGAGATGAAAAACTGTTTTTT.

The sample holds many counts of this clonotype. V usage is TRBV4-2 and J usage is TRBJ2-3; 7 bases match TRBD1. Trimming at V came to 4 bases and at J to 2 bases, leaving 6 bases not matched to a gene. CDR1 and CDR2 (germline): LGHNA, YNFKEQ. CDR3 length equals 15 residues. The CDR3 DNA reads as TGTGCCAGCAGCCCCTCCGGGACAGTCACAGATACGCAGTATTTT. Amino acids: CASSPSGTVTDTQYF.